One and the same sample provided the 24 T cell receptor beta chains below, sequenced in a study of cytomegalovirus exposure and HLA in healthy donors. Repertoires were generated with immunoSEQ multiplex PCR, while TCRdb's copy carries only in-frame clones and drops some. The table has some 210,000 clones, 70% to 90% seen once. Sequencing was performed on PBMCs. These receptors all come from a woman aged 18-29 years in good health and CMV-seronegative.

In nucleotides, the CDR3 is TGCGCCAGCAGCCAAGGAGTGCGGGAGACCCAGTACTTC. Translated: CASSQGVRETQYF. The V gene is TRBV4-1, the J gene TRBJ2-5; the D is unclear. This CDR3 is built from 13 residues. Germline V lookup: CDR1 MGHRA, CDR2 YSYEKL. The V and J ends lost 1 base and 5 bases respectively, with 8 bases between them.

The J gene is TRBJ1-2, the V gene TRBV19; TRBD1 aligns across 9 bases. The CDR3 loop spans 14 amino acids. Germline V gene sequence: CDR1 LNHDA, CDR2 SQIVND (reference sequence). The junction had 6 bases not matched to a gene; V was cut back by 7 bases and J by 3 bases. This CDR3 is CASTADRGDYGYTF. The CDR3 nucleotides are TGTGCCAGTACTGCGGACAGGGGTGACTATGGCTACACCTTC.

This chain uses TRBV4-1 with TRBJ2-1, with D possibly being TRBD1 (5 bases). CDR3 length: 16 amino acids. From germline, CDR1 is MGHRA and CDR2 YSYEKL. Trimming removed 3 bases at V and 3 bases at J, with 15 bases between. CDR3 bases: TGCGCCAGCAGCCAGCAGGGAACTTTGGTCTACAATGAGCAGTTCTTC. As protein: CASSQQGTLVYNEQFF.

This rearrangement joins TRBV6-1 to TRBJ1-2; D gene uncertain. The ends were cut back, 0 bases at V and 5 bases at J, with 10 bases in the middle. Germline loops: CDR1 MNHNS, CDR2 SASEGT. The CDR3 sequence is 14 residues long. The CDR3, as DNA: TGTGCCAGCAGTGAAGCACCGGACTCTTATGGCTACACCTTC. It translates to CASSEAPDSYGYTF.

The chain has TRBV10-1 and TRBJ2-5; D is uncertain. The CDR3 consists of 14 residues. The V and J ends lost 6 bases and 3 bases respectively, with 14 bases between them. Germline V gene lookup returns CDR1 WNHNN and CDR2 SYGVQD (reference sequence). The CDR3 is CASSRVSSEETQYF. For the CDR3, the DNA is TGCGCCAGCAGCCGAGTATCCTCCGAAGAGACCCAGTACTTC.

V gene TRBV10-2 combines with J gene TRBJ2-1; D is perhaps TRBD2 (7 bases). Germline V gene sequence: CDR1 WSHSY, CDR2 SAAADI. The V end was cut by 4 bases, the J end by 0 bases, with 13 bases between. The CDR3 is made up of 16 amino acids. The CDR3 DNA sequence: TGCGCCAGCAGTGGAGGGAGGGGGAGCTCCTACAATGAGCAGTTCTTC. It translates to CASSGGRGSSYNEQFF.

This sequence joins TRBV5-4 and TRBJ2-1; 10 bases agree with TRBD2. The CDR3 loop spans 15 amino acids. The germline V gene encodes CDR1 SGHNT and CDR2 YYREEE (reference sequence). J gave up 8 bases and V 0 bases, and 5 bases lay outside the gene matches. CDR3 sequence reads: CASSLEREGLYEQFF. The CDR3 DNA reads as TGTGCCAGCAGCTTGGAGCGGGAGGGCCTCTATGAGCAGTTCTTC.

V and J are TRBV9 and TRBJ1-2; D may be TRBD1 (5 bases). CDR3 length: 12 amino acids. The germline V and J ends were trimmed by 5 bases and 9 bases, with 14 bases remaining between them. Germline V CDR1 and CDR2: SGDLS, YYNGEE. Here the CDR3 reads CASSGRGVSYTF. The CDR3 bases are TGTGCCAGCAGTGGGAGGGGCGTGAGCTACACCTTC.

This sequence joins TRBV4-1 and TRBJ1-5; the D is unclear. The CDR3 sequence is 15 residues long. V gave up 1 base and J gave up 2 bases, with 9 bases separating them. Germline V gene sequence: CDR1 MGHRA, CDR2 YSYEKL. The CDR3 loop is CASSQVWVGNQPQHF. DNA of the CDR3: TGCGCCAGCAGCCAAGTGTGGGTGGGCAATCAGCCCCAGCATTTT.

CDR3 in amino acids: CATSRVFGGGNTIYF. CDR3 coding DNA: TGTGCCACCAGCAGAGTCTTTGGAGGTGGAAACACCATATATTTT. V usage is TRBV15 and J usage is TRBJ1-3; no reliable D call. The V end lost 1 base, the J end lost 3 bases, and 10 bases lay between the germline ends. CDR1 is LNHNV and CDR2 is YYDKDF in the germline V gene (reference sequence). The CDR3 is 15 residues long. The complete variable domain, with remaining parts taken from reference TRBV15 and TRBJ1-3, reads DAMVIQNPRYQVTQFGKPVTLSCSQTLNHNVMYWYQQKSSQAPKLLFHYYDKDFNNEADTPDNFQSRRPNTSFCFLDIRSPGLGDTAMYLCATSRVFGGGNTIYFGEGSWLTVV.

This clone occurred once. The chain carries TRBV27 and TRBJ1-1; no clear D. The CDR3 spans 13 residues. The V end was cut by 6 bases, the J end by 1 base, with 9 bases between. The germline CDR1 and CDR2 sequences are MNHEY and SMNVEV (reference sequence). CDR3 sequence: CASSRTANTEAFF. The CDR3 DNA reads as TGTGCCAGCAGCCGAACAGCGAACACTGAAGCTTTCTTT.

The rearrangement links TRBV9 to TRBJ2-7; D possibly corresponds to TRBD2 (5 bases). Trimming stripped 4 bases from V and 6 bases from J, with 20 bases between. The CDR3 is made up of 15 amino acids. Germline V CDR1 and CDR2: SGDLS, YYNGEE. The CDR3 DNA sequence: TGTGCCAGCAGCTTGGGATACAACGGAGGTTCCGAGCAGTACTTC. This sequence encodes CASSLGYNGGSEQYF.

This rearrangement joins TRBV27 to TRBJ2-1; TRBD2 matches 12 bases. The CDR3 totals 16 residues. Germline trimming cut 6 bases from V and 3 bases from J; bases unmatched to any gene: 6. Germline CDR1 is MNHEY and CDR2 is SMNVEV (reference sequence). This CDR3 is CASRPGLAGNYNEQFF. The DNA of the CDR3 is TGTGCCAGCAGACCCGGACTAGCGGGGAACTACAATGAGCAGTTCTTC.

The J gene is TRBJ2-7, the V gene TRBV13; D is ambiguous. Deletions cut 6 bases from V and 3 bases from J, with 12 bases between. There are 13 residues in the CDR3. Per germline, CDR1 PRHDT and CDR2 FYEKMQ (reference sequence). The CDR3 protein is CASRARGFYEQYF. As DNA, the CDR3 is TGTGCCAGCAGGGCCAGAGGCTTCTACGAGCAGTACTTC.

V gene TRBV2 combines with J gene TRBJ1-2, with D possibly matching TRBD1 (5 bases). Trimming cost V 7 bases and J 5 bases, with 23 bases left between them. The CDR3 spans 16 residues. CDR1 SNHLY and CDR2 FYNNEI come from the germline V gene. This CDR3 reads CASTPRVAGVGYGYTF. CDR3 DNA: TGTGCCAGCACCCCCCGGGTGGCGGGGGTAGGGTATGGCTACACCTTC.

The chain carries TRBV11-2 and TRBJ1-1, with D unresolved. The CDR3 runs 13 residues. The V gene lost 1 base and the J gene lost 1 base, with 4 bases spanning the gap. Germline V gives CDR1 SGHAT, CDR2 FQNNGV. The CDR3 spells CASSLARNTEAFF. The CDR3 coding sequence is TGTGCCAGCAGCTTAGCAAGGAACACTGAAGCTTTCTTT. Variable domain in full (rest from reference TRBV11-2 and TRBJ1-1): EAGVAQSPRYKIIEKRQSVAFWCNPISGHATLYWYQQILGQGPKLLIQFQNNGVVDDSQLPKDRFSAERLKGVDSTLKIQPAKLEDSAVYLCASSLARNTEAFFGQGTRLTVV.

The chain has TRBV9 and TRBJ1-5, with 8 bases lining up with TRBD1. This CDR3 contains 14 residues. Germline CDR1 reads SGDLS; CDR2 reads YYNGEE. V gave up 4 bases and J gave up 7 bases; unmatched junction bases: 7. CDR3: CASSRQGRGQPQHF. CDR3 sequence (DNA): TGTGCCAGCAGCCGACAGGGGCGAGGACAGCCCCAGCATTTT.

The V and J genes are TRBV18 and TRBJ1-1; no clear D gene. V was clipped by 5 bases and J by 3 bases, with 10 bases between them. CDR1 is KGHSH and CDR2 is LQKENI in the germline V gene. The CDR3 spans 13 residues. The CDR3 protein is CASSGGIDTEAFF. CDR3 nucleotides: TGTGCCAGCTCAGGTGGGATCGACACTGAAGCTTTCTTT.

This clone came up once. The J gene is TRBJ1-5, the V gene TRBV4-1; tentatively, D is TRBD1 (5 bases). The germline gives CDR1 MGHRA, CDR2 YSYEKL. This CDR3 spans 15 amino acids. Trimming stripped 0 bases from V and 2 bases from J, with 8 bases between. The CDR3 nucleotides read TGCGCCAGCAGCCAAGAGGACACTCGCAATCAGCCCCAGCATTTT. Residues: CASSQEDTRNQPQHF.

J is TRBJ1-4 and V is TRBV11-2; D call uncertain. This CDR3 has 14 residues. Germline assignment: CDR1 SGHAT and CDR2 FQNNGV. Trimming pared 2 bases from V and 8 bases from J, leaving 12 bases between. DNA of the CDR3: TGTGCCAGCAGCTTAATGAGCCTAGGGGAAAAACTGTTTTTT. Translated: CASSLMSLGEKLFF.

This clone was counted a few times. This rearrangement joins TRBV10-3 to TRBJ2-7; weak D call: TRBD2 (6 bases). V was trimmed by 5 bases and J by 12 bases, leaving 14 bases between them. CDR1 ENHRY and CDR2 SYGVKD come from the germline V gene. The CDR3 runs 11 residues. This CDR3 is CAISSGSGGYF. The CDR3, as DNA: TGTGCCATCAGTAGCGGGTCCGGCGGGTACTTC.

This rearrangement joins TRBV4-2 to TRBJ1-4, with D uncertain. The CDR3 is made up of 17 amino acids. The germline V gene encodes CDR1 LGHNA and CDR2 YNFKEQ. The germline V and J ends were trimmed by 1 base and 6 bases, with 18 bases remaining between them. CDR3 sequence reads: CASSQGVKARRDEKLFF. The CDR3 DNA follows: TGTGCCAGCAGCCAAGGGGTCAAGGCCCGCCGGGATGAAAAACTGTTTTTT.

The V gene is TRBV11-3, the J gene TRBJ1-2; D unresolved. CDR3 length equals 16 residues. Germline loops: CDR1 SGHNT, CDR2 YENEEA. The germline V and J ends were trimmed by 4 bases and 4 bases, with 19 bases remaining between them. The CDR3 DNA reads TGTGCCAGCAGCTCCTGGAGGTCGGATAGCCCCTATGGCTACACCTTC. Translated: CASSSWRSDSPYGYTF.

This chain connects TRBV7-7 to TRBJ2-1, with 7 positions matching TRBD1. The junction had 4 bases not matched to a gene; V was cut back by 5 bases and J by 3 bases. The germline gives CDR1 SSHAT, CDR2 FNYEAQ (reference sequence). The CDR3 totals 14 residues. The CDR3 loop is CASSRGQHYNEQFF. The CDR3 region has the DNA TGTGCCAGCAGCCGGGGACAGCACTACAATGAGCAGTTCTTC.